This T cell receptor (beta chain) was sequenced in a study of cytomegalovirus exposure and HLA in healthy donors. Looked up from germline, CDR1 is LNHDA and CDR2 is SQIVND (reference sequence). This CDR3 has 15 residues. V trimming: 5 bases; J trimming: 6 bases; junction bases outside the gene matches: 6. Findings and caveats of the study: Looking again later, the authors saw that most CMV-associated TCR beta chains seemed HLA-restricted. Several of the most significant clusters appeared, in a later analysis, to be linked to common viral pathogens. Follow-up analysis later connected one missense variant in DCLRE1C with trimming of TCR beta V- and J-genes. Fewer N-insertions (relative to the roughly 730-donor mean) were reportedly seen in an Asian-associated ancestry cluster in a later analysis.

This clone was seen a few times. Its antigen is still unknown. Primers included in the PCR were 60 Vbeta and 13 Jbeta primers. The repertoire was sequenced with immunoSEQ multiplex PCR; TCRdb's copy has only in-frame clones and lacks some. The table includes some 99,000 clones, 81% detected once. The sequenced sample was PBMCs. This sequence joins TRBV19 and TRBJ2-2; 10 bases agree with TRBD1. The clonotype comes from a woman in her twenties or thirties in good health and CMV-seronegative. The CDR3 spells CASSGDRGLAGELFF. CDR3 in DNA: TGTGCCAGTAGTGGAGACAGGGGGCTCGCCGGGGAGCTGTTTTTT.